The rows below give T cell receptor beta chains drawn from one sample of a study of blood T cells in healthy people across ages. Via MiXCR, TCRdb re-called the 5' RACE reads, giving one row per CDR3 protein. The sample shows some 760,000 distinct CDR3 sequences, about 25% of them seen only once. The same sample was also studied in work on T cells of mothers and their children.

The sample comprised blood. These receptors came from a boy between 10 and 17 years old in good health. CDR3s include the opening cysteine and the closing phenylalanine or tryptophan. D genes are given only for firm matches. The size entry is marked missing in some rows and otherwise reads once, few, many or a size class.

d_gene,v_gene,abundance,j_gene,CDR3aa,CDR3nt
TRBD2,TRBV28,few,TRBJ2-2,CASSSLAGEVF,TGTGCCAGCAGTTCCTTAGCGGGGGAGGTTTTT
-,TRBV15,few,TRBJ1-1,CATSRDMARANTEAFF,TGTGCCACCAGCAGAGATATGGCCAGAGCAAACACTGAAGCTTTCTTT
-,TRBV6-5,few,TRBJ2-5,CVSSSPPSRGETQYF,TGTGTCAGCAGCTCCCCCCCTTCTCGCGGAGAGACCCAGTACTTC
-,TRBV7-6,-,TRBJ2-5,CASSLARGIPQETQYF,TGTGCCAGCAGCTTAGCCCGGGGAATCCCCCAAGAGACCCAGTACTTC
-,TRBV27,-,TRBJ2-7,CATSQAGGDYEQYF,TGTGCCACATCACAGGCAGGGGGGGACTACGAGCAGTACTTC
TRBD1,TRBV7-6,-,TRBJ1-1,CASSVGQGAYSEAFF,TGTGCCAGCAGCGTAGGACAGGGGGCGTACTCTGAAGCTTTCTTT
-,TRBV9,-,TRBJ1-2,CASSVASQASYGYTF,TGTGCCAGCAGCGTAGCTTCGCAAGCCAGCTATGGCTACACCTTC
TRBD1,TRBV29-1,-,TRBJ1-1,CSVGPNRGPWRNTEAFF,TGCAGCGTTGGACCGAACAGGGGTCCGTGGAGGAACACTGAAGCTTTCTTT
TRBD2,TRBV11-2,few,TRBJ2-7,CASSLVASGDYEQYF,TGTGCCAGCAGCTTAGTGGCTAGCGGGGACTACGAGCAGTACTTC
-,TRBV29-1,-,TRBJ2-3,CSGRGDTQYF,TGCAGCGGTAGGGGAGATACGCAGTATTTT
-,TRBV7-3,-,TRBJ2-5,CASSFTSSETQYF,TGTGCCAGCAGCTTCACTAGTTCTGAGACCCAGTACTTC
-,TRBV6-2/TRBV6-3,-,TRBJ2-7,CASSYIWDGTAHLSYEQYF,TGTGCCAGCAGTTATATTTGGGATGGAACAGCCCATCTCTCCTACGAGCAGTACTTC
-,TRBV7-9,-,TRBJ2-2,CASSYYGSYTGELFF,TGTGCCAGCAGCTATTACGGGTCCTACACCGGGGAGCTGTTTTTT
TRBD1,TRBV7-2,once,TRBJ1-2,CASSLKTGGIGYGYTF,TGTGCCAGCAGCTTAAAAACAGGGGGGATCGGGTATGGCTACACCTTC
-,TRBV4-3,-,TRBJ1-4,CASSLIIWSELFF,TGCGCCAGCAGCCTGATAATCTGGTCAGAACTGTTTTTT
-,TRBV4-1,few,TRBJ2-3,CASSDVSGYTDTQYF,TGCGCCAGCAGCGACGTTAGCGGCTATACAGATACGCAGTATTTT
-,TRBV30,few,TRBJ2-5,CALDLNQETQYF,TGTGCCTTGGACTTAAACCAAGAGACCCAGTACTTC
TRBD2,TRBV10-3,few,TRBJ2-1,CAILREGLDEQFF,TGTGCCATCTTACGGGAGGGCCTTGATGAGCAGTTCTTC
-,TRBV2,few,TRBJ2-5,CASSEVGSVVTQYF,TGTGCCAGCAGTGAAGTTGGGTCAGTCGTGACCCAGTACTTC
-,TRBV27,few,TRBJ2-4,CASRPGGVAKNIQYF,TGTGCCAGCAGGCCCGGGGGAGTAGCCAAAAACATTCAGTACTTC
TRBD1,TRBV27,few,TRBJ2-7,CASRTGQSYEQYF,TGTGCCAGCAGGACGGGACAGTCCTACGAGCAGTACTTC
TRBD2,TRBV7-8,-,TRBJ2-7,CASSLGSSGSDEQYF,TGTGCCAGCAGCTTAGGTTCTAGCGGGAGTGACGAGCAGTACTTC
TRBD1,TRBV5-4,-,TRBJ1-2,CASSVRTGGNYGYTF,TGTGCCAGCAGCGTGCGGACAGGGGGAAACTATGGCTACACCTTC
-,TRBV5-1,many,TRBJ2-6,CASSAGSYGANVLTF,TGCGCCAGCAGCGCCGGGAGTTATGGGGCCAACGTCCTGACTTTC
-,TRBV14,-,TRBJ2-7,CASSQDLNSYEQYF,TGTGCCAGCAGCCAAGATCTAAACTCCTACGAGCAGTACTTC
-,TRBV18,few,TRBJ2-1,CASSPEGPKPLDEQFF,TGTGCCAGCTCCCCGGAGGGGCCGAAGCCCCTTGATGAGCAGTTCTTC
-,TRBV29-1,-,TRBJ1-2,CSVEGTGSYGYTF,TGCAGCGTTGAAGGTACAGGGAGCTATGGCTACACCTTC
TRBD1,TRBV4-1,-,TRBJ2-5,CASSLTLDRTQETQYF,TGCGCCAGCAGCCTAACACTGGACAGGACTCAAGAGACCCAGTACTTC
-,TRBV6-5,few,TRBJ1-4,CASSYRRSEKLFF,TGTGCCAGCAGCTATCGACGTAGTGAAAAACTGTTTTTT
-,TRBV29-1,few,TRBJ2-7,CSVVITAYEQYF,TGCAGCGTTGTTATAACAGCCTACGAGCAGTACTTC